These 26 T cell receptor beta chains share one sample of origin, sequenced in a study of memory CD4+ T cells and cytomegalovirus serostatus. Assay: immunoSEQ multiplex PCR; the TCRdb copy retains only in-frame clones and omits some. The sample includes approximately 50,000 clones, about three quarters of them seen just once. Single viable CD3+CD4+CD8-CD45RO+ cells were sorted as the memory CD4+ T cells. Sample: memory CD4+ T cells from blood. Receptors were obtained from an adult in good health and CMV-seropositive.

CDR3 DNA sequence: TGTGCCAGCAGTTCCAAGGTCTACAATGAGCAGTTCTTC. It encodes CASSSKVYNEQFF. The chain recombines TRBV6-5 with TRBJ2-1; D is unresolved. The CDR3 covers 13 residues. CDR1 MNHEY and CDR2 SVGAGI come from the germline V gene. Trimming removed 4 bases from V and 3 bases from J, with 7 bases in between.

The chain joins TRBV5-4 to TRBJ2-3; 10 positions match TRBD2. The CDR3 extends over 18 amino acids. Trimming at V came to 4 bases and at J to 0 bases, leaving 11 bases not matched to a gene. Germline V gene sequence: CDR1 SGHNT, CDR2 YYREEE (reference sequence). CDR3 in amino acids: CASSGVAGGLTSTDTQYF. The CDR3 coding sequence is TGTGCCAGCAGCGGTGTAGCGGGAGGACTCACTAGCACAGATACGCAGTATTTT.

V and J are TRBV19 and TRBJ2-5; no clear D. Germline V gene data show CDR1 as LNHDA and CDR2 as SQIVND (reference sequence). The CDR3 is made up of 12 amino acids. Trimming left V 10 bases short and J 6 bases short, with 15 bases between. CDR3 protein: CATTDRAKTQYF. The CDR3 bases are TGTGCCACCACGGACCGGGCCAAGACCCAGTACTTC.

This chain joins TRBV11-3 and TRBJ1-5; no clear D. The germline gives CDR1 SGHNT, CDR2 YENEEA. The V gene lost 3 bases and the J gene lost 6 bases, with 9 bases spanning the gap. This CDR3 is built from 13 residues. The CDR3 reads CASSLGGGQPQHF. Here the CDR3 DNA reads TGTGCCAGCAGCTTGGGAGGTGGTCAGCCCCAGCATTTT.

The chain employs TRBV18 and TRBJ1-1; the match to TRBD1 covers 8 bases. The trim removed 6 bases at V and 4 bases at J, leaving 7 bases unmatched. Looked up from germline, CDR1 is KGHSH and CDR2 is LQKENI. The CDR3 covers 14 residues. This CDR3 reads CASSDNRGGTEAFF. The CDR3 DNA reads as TGTGCCAGCTCGGACAACAGGGGGGGCACTGAAGCTTTCTTT.

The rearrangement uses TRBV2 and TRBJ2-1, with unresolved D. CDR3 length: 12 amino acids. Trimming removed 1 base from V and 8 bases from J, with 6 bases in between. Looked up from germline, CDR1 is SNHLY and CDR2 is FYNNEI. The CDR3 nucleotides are TGTGCCAGCAGTGAAGGTGGGGATGAGCAGTTCTTC. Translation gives CASSEGGDEQFF. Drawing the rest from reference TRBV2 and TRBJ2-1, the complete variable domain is EPEVTQTPSHQVTQMGQEVILRCVPISNHLYFYWYRQILGQKVEFLVSFYNNEISEKSEIFDDQFSVERPDGSNFTLKIRSTKLEDSAMYFCASSEGGDEQFFGPGTRLTVL.

The CDR3 reads CASSLAPSGRDEQYV. In DNA form, the CDR3 reads TGCGCCAGCAGCTTGGCCCCTAGCGGGAGAGACGAGCAGTACGTC. V is TRBV5-1 and J is TRBJ2-7, with 10 bases identical to TRBD2. CDR3 length: 15 amino acids. CDR1 SGHRS and CDR2 YFSETQ come from the germline V gene. Trimming took 0 bases from V and 5 from J; bases not matched to a gene: 5.

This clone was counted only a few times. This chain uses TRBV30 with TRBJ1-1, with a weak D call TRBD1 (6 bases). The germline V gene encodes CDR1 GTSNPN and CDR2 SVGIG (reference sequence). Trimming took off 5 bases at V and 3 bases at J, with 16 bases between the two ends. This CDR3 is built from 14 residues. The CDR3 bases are TGTGCCTGGGGATCTGGACAGATGGACACTGAAGCTTTCTTT. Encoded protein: CAWGSGQMDTEAFF.

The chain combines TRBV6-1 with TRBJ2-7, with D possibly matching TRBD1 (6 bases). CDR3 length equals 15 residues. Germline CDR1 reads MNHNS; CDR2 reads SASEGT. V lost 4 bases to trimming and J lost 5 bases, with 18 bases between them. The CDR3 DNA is TGTGCCAGCAGTGGAAGTTGGACAGAGGAGCACGAGCAGTACTTC. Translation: CASSGSWTEEHEQYF.

The CDR3 sequence is CASRLRGPSSYEQYV. CDR3 DNA sequence: TGTGCCAGCAGGCTCCGGGGGCCGAGCTCCTACGAGCAGTACGTC. This chain links TRBV7-8 with TRBJ2-7, with D perhaps matching TRBD1 or TRBD2 (6 bases each). CDR3 length: 15 residues. Germline loops: CDR1 SGHVS, CDR2 FQNEAQ. The V gene lost 6 bases and the J gene lost 0 bases, with 15 bases spanning the gap.

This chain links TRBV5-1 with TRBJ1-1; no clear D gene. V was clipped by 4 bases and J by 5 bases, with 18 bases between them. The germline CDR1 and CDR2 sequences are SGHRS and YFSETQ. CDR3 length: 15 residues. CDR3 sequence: CASSPGIGLNTEAFF. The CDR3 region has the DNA TGCGCCAGCAGCCCCGGAATCGGACTCAATACTGAAGCTTTCTTT.

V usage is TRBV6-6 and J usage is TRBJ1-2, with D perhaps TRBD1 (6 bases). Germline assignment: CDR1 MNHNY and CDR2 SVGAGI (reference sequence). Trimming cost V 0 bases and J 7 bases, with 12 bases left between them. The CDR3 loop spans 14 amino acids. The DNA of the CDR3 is TGTGCCAGCAGTTACTCGGACAGATCTTCTGGCTACACCTTC. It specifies CASSYSDRSSGYTF.

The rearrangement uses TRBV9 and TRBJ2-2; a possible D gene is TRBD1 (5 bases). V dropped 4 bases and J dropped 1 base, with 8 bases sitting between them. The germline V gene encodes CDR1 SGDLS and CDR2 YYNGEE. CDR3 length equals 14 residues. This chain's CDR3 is CASSLTGNTGELFF. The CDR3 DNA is TGTGCCAGCAGCCTTACAGGGAACACCGGGGAGCTGTTTTTT.

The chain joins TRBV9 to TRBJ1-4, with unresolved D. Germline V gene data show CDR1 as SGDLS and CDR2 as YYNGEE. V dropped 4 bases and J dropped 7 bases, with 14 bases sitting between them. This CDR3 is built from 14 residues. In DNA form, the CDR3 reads TGTGCCAGCAGCCCTGACGGGTGGGGTGAAAAACTGTTTTTT. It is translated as CASSPDGWGEKLFF.

The CDR3 loop is CASSWGGVAGTDTQYF. The CDR3 DNA reads TGTGCCAGCAGCTGGGGGGGTGTAGCGGGCACAGATACGCAGTATTTT. V gene TRBV11-2 combines with J gene TRBJ2-3; 7 positions match TRBD2. The CDR3 loop spans 16 amino acids. V lost 4 bases and J lost 1; bases outside the gene matches: 8. Germline CDR1 SGHAT, CDR2 FQNNGV. Based on the CDR3 plus reference TRBV11-2 and TRBJ2-3, the full variable domain is EAGVAQSPRYKIIEKRQSVAFWCNPISGHATLYWYQQILGQGPKLLIQFQNNGVVDDSQLPKDRFSAERLKGVDSTLKIQPAKLEDSAVYLCASSWGGVAGTDTQYFGPGTRLTVL.

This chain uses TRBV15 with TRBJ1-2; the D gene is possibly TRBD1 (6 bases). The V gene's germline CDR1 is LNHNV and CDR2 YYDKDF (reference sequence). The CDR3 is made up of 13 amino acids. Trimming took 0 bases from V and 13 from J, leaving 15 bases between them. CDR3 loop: CATSRDWGGTLTF. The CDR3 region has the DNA TGTGCCACCAGCAGAGATTGGGGCGGGACACTCACCTTC.

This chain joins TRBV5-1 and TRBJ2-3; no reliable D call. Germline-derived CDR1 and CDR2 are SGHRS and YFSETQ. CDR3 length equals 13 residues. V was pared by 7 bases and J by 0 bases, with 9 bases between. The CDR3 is CASGSGSTDTQYF. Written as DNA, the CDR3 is TGCGCCAGCGGGTCGGGTAGCACAGATACGCAGTATTTT.

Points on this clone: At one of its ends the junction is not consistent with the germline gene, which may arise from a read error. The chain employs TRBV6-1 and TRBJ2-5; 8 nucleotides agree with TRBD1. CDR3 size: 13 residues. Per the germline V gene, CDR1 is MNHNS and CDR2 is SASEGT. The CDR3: CASSGQGQGTQYF. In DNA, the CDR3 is TGTGCCAGCAGCGGACAGGGACAAGGGACCCAGTACTTC.

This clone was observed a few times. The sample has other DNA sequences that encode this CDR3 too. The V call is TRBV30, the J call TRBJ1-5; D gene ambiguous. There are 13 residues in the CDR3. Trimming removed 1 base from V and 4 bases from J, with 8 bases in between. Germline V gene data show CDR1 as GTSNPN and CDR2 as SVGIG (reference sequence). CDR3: CAWSGGDNQPQHF. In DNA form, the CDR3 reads TGTGCCTGGAGTGGCGGCGATAATCAGCCCCAGCATTTT.

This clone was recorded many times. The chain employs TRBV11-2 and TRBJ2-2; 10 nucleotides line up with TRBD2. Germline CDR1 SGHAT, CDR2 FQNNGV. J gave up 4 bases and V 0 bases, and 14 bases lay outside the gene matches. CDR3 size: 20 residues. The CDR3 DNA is TGTGCCAGCAGCTTAGACAGTCTAGCGGGAGTTGGATTCGTCACCGGGGAGCTGTTTTTT. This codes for CASSLDSLAGVGFVTGELFF.

Here the CDR3 DNA reads TGTGCCAGCAGCTCGGGACAGCCCTACGAGCAGTACTTC. This codes for CASSSGQPYEQYF. The chain is built from TRBV11-1 and TRBJ2-7; 7 positions agree with TRBD1. Germline assignment: CDR1 SGHAT and CDR2 FQDESV (reference sequence). The CDR3 extends over 13 amino acids. J was trimmed by 2 bases and V by 4 bases; bases with no gene match: 2.

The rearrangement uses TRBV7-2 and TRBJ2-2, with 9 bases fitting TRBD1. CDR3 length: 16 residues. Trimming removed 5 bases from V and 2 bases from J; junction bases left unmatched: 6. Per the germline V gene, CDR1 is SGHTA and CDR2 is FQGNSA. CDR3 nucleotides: TGTGCCAGCAGCCAAAGGGACAGGGTTAACACCGGGGAGCTGTTTTTT. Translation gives CASSQRDRVNTGELFF.

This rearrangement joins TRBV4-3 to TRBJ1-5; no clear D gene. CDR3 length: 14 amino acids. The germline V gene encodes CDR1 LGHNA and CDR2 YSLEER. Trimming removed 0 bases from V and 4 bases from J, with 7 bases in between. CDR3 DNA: TGCGCCAGCAGCCAAGATCCGTTAAATCAGCCCCAGCATTTT. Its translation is CASSQDPLNQPQHF.

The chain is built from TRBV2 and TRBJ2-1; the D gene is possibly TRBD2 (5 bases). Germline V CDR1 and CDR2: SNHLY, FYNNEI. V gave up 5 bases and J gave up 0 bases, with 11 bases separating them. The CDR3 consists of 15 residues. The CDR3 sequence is CASSRSGGSYNEQFF. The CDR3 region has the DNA TGTGCCAGCAGTCGGAGCGGCGGCTCCTACAATGAGCAGTTCTTC.

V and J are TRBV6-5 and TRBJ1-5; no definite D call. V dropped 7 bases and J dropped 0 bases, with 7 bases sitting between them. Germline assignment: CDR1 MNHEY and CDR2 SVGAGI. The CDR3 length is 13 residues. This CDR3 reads CASKSVSNQPQHF. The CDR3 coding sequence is TGTGCCAGCAAATCCGTTAGCAATCAGCCCCAGCATTTT.

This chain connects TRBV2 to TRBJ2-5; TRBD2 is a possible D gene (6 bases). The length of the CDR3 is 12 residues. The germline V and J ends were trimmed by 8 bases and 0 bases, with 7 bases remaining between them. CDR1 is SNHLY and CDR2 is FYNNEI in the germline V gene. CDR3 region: CASGRNQETQYF. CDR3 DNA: TGTGCCAGCGGGAGGAACCAAGAGACCCAGTACTTC.